Shown below are 6 T cell receptor beta chains from a single sample sequenced in a study of beta chain features in type 1 diabetes. Sequencing targeted expressed TCRB transcripts, as all isolated RNA had been reverse transcribed. TCRdb's table, derived via immunoSEQ multiplex PCR, lists solely in-frame clones and lacks some. The table shows roughly 450,000 clones, with 9.5% to 12% occurring only once. The sequenced sample was naive CD4+ T cells from blood. The receptors originated from a woman between 18 and 29 years old in good health.

This clone showed up just a few times. The chain combines TRBV7-9 with TRBJ2-7; 7 bases align to TRBD1. Germline V gene lookup returns CDR1 SEHNR and CDR2 FQNEAQ (reference sequence). The CDR3 spans 17 residues. The J segment lost 2 bases and the V segment lost 1 base, leaving 11 bases of the junction unmatched. CDR3 DNA: TGTGCCAGCAGCTTAGGGTTAGTGAGGGACAGAACCTACGAGCAGTACTTC. Its protein product is CASSLGLVRDRTYEQYF.

The chain uses TRBV6-5 and TRBJ1-1; the D gene is possibly TRBD1 (6 bases). The CDR3 has 16 amino acids. Trimming took off 0 bases at V and 5 bases at J, with 16 bases between the two ends. CDR1 and CDR2 from the germline V gene are MNHEY and SVGAGI. CDR3 amino acids: CASSYSRQASRTEAFF. Written as DNA, the CDR3 is TGTGCCAGCAGTTACTCCCGACAGGCCAGTCGAACTGAAGCTTTCTTT.

With regard to this clone: Additional DNA sequences in this sample encode the identical CDR3. The chain has TRBV9 and TRBJ1-1; D unclear. The ends were cut back, 1 base at V and 0 bases at J, with 4 bases in the middle. There are 13 residues in the CDR3. The V gene's germline CDR1 is SGDLS and CDR2 YYNGEE. The CDR3 DNA reads TGTGCCAGCAGCGTATCGGTGAACACTGAAGCTTTCTTT. As protein: CASSVSVNTEAFF.

The chain carries TRBV19 and TRBJ2-3; 10 bases line up with TRBD2. With V trimmed by 9 bases and J by 8 bases, 8 bases remained unmatched. The CDR3 has 13 amino acids. Germline values: CDR1 LNHDA, CDR2 SQIVND (reference sequence). In DNA form, the CDR3 reads TGTGCCAGCGGGAGACTAGCGGGTCGTACGCAGTATTTT. Translating gives CASGRLAGRTQYF.

In its sample, this clone was seen a few times. The chain is built from TRBV7-2 and TRBJ1-5; a weak D match, TRBD1 (6 bases). The length of the CDR3 is 15 residues. Germline V CDR1 and CDR2: SGHTA, FQGNSA. V was clipped by 2 bases and J by 3 bases, with 11 bases between them. CDR3 nucleotide sequence: TGTGCCAGCAGCTTAAGGGGACATAACAATCAGCCCCAGCATTTT. It is translated as CASSLRGHNNQPQHF.

J is TRBJ2-4 and V is TRBV7-2; possibly TRBD2 for D (5 bases). The CDR3 totals 16 residues. Trimming shortened V by 1 base and J by 0 bases, and 10 bases separated the two germline ends. Germline V lookup: CDR1 SGHTA, CDR2 FQGNSA. DNA of the CDR3: TGTGCCAGCAGCTTAGGGTCGGGATTAGCCAAAAACATTCAGTACTTC. This encodes CASSLGSGLAKNIQYF.